This T cell receptor beta chain derives from a study of graft-versus-host responses after intestinal transplantation. Looking at the study overall: Induction using anti-thymocyte globulin, followed by tacrolimus and steroids for roughly 3 years, was given to all recipients.

In regard to this clone: Its antigen is still unknown.

V was pared by 5 bases and J by 6 bases, with 10 bases between. The CDR3 runs 13 residues. The germline V gene encodes CDR1 SGHTA and CDR2 FQGTGA. Only in-frame clones appear in the TCRdb table, and some are missing; sequencing was by immunoSEQ multiplex PCR. The data show about 70,000 clones, roughly 94% seen once. Sample: unstimulated CD8+ T cells sorted from spleen or lymph node cells, taken before intestinal transplant. The chain couples TRBV7-3 to TRBJ2-2, with D unresolved. The sequence derives from a human donor who received an intestinal transplant. The CDR3 DNA is TGTGCCAGCAGCCCTCTATCTTCCGGGGAGCTGTTTTTT. Amino acids: CASSPLSSGELFF. Together with reference TRBV7-3 and TRBJ2-2, the CDR3 gives the full variable domain: GAGVSQTPSNKVTEKGKYVELRCDPISGHTALYWYRQSLGQGPEFLIYFQGTGAADDSGLPNDRFFAVRPEGSVSTLKIQRTERGDSAVYLCASSPLSSGELFFGEGSRLTVL.